These T cell receptor beta chains were read from a single sample in a study of T-cell reconstitution after alpha-beta-depleted transplantation in children. A single record per CDR3 protein comes from TCRdb applying MiXCR to the PCR reads. This sample has 400,000 to 500,000 distinct CDR3 sequences, with about a tenth found just once. Sequenced here: PBMCs from the stem cell graft donor, sampled from the stem cell graft. These receptors originate from a human donor who donated a stem cell graft to a child with acute myeloid leukemia. Each CDR3 is given with its conserved first and last residue. Fields, in order: V gene, clone size, J gene, D gene, CDR3 DNA, CDR3 protein. D genes are given only for firm matches. Not all rows give a size; the values are once, few, many and, for expanded clones, a class.

TRBV12-3/TRBV12-4	NA	TRBJ1-2	TRBD1	TGTGCCAGCAGCTCTACGGGACAGGCTAATGGCTACACCTTC	CASSSTGQANGYTF
TRBV10-3	few	TRBJ1-2	NA	TGTGCCATCAGGCGAGACGGGGGGACTAACTATGGCTACACCTTC	CAIRRDGGTNYGYTF
TRBV15	many	TRBJ2-2	TRBD2	TGTGCCACCAGCAGAGATTTGGCTAGCGGGGGCGGGGAGCTGTTTTTT	CATSRDLASGGGELFF
TRBV12-3/TRBV12-4	few	TRBJ1-2	NA	TGTGCCAGCAGCGGACAGTACTATGGCTACACCTTC	CASSGQYYGYTF
TRBV29-1	NA	TRBJ2-7	NA	TGCAGCGTTCGGCACAACGTCCGCTACGAGCAGTACTTC	CSVRHNVRYEQYF
TRBV7-2	many	TRBJ2-4	NA	TGTGCCAGCAGCTTAGGGGCAATTCAGTACTTC	CASSLGAIQYF
TRBV7-2	few	TRBJ1-5	NA	TGTGCCAGCAGCTTAAAGGATAACAATCAGCCCCAGCATTTT	CASSLKDNNQPQHF
TRBV9	few	TRBJ2-3	NA	TGTGCCAGCAGCGTAATCGGGGCGTCAACAGATACGCAGTATTTT	CASSVIGASTDTQYF
TRBV24-1	many	TRBJ2-1	NA	TGTGCCACCAGTGAGGCAGGCCACAGGGTTGATGAGCAGTTCTTC	CATSEAGHRVDEQFF
TRBV7-2	many	TRBJ2-7	NA	TGTGCCAGCAGCCCCACTAGCCCACCTTACGAGCAGTACTTC	CASSPTSPPYEQYF
TRBV18	few	TRBJ2-3	TRBD1	TGTGCCAGCTCATCAGGACAGGGAAAGACAGATACGCAGTATTTT	CASSSGQGKTDTQYF
TRBV24-1	few	TRBJ2-1	NA	TGTGCCACCAGTGATGAGAGCGGAGGCAATGAGCAGTTCTTC	CATSDESGGNEQFF
TRBV27	few	TRBJ2-5	NA	TGTGCCAGCAGTTTACGCGGGGATGAGACCCAGTACTTC	CASSLRGDETQYF
TRBV12-3/TRBV12-4	few	TRBJ2-1	TRBD2	TGTGCCAGCAGTCAACGCAGCGGGAACGATGAGCAGTTCTTC	CASSQRSGNDEQFF
TRBV27	NA	TRBJ2-2	TRBD1	TGTGCCAGCAGTGGACAGGCGACGAACACCGGGGAGCTGTTTTTT	CASSGQATNTGELFF
TRBV20-1	NA	TRBJ1-5	NA	TGCAGTGCGAGCCGGGGGGAACAGCCCCAGCATTTT	CSASRGEQPQHF